Each of the 2 T cell receptor beta chains below was sequenced from the same sample in a study of OX40 agonist ivuxolimab in advanced cancers. Sequencing was performed with immunoSEQ multiplex PCR; in TCRdb, only in-frame clones are kept and a portion is missing. The profile shows tens of thousands of clones, 93% of them singletons. The material sequenced was CD4+ or CD8+ T cells sorted from blood, taken in a trial of the OX40 agonist ivuxolimab. The source is an adult with an advanced solid tumor such as melanoma, head and neck, liver or kidney cancer.

This clone was found a few times. The chain links TRBV27 to TRBJ1-5; D possibly corresponds to TRBD1 (6 bases). Trimming left V 6 bases short and J 3 bases short, with 15 bases between. Per the germline V gene, CDR1 is MNHEY and CDR2 is SMNVEV (reference sequence). The CDR3 consists of 15 residues. CDR3 residues: CASSPMGALNQPQHF. As DNA, the CDR3 is TGTGCCAGCAGCCCGATGGGGGCCCTCAATCAGCCCCAGCATTTT.

The V and J genes are TRBV19 and TRBJ2-1; 15 bases line up with TRBD2. V gave up 7 bases and J gave up 4 bases; unmatched junction bases: 5. The CDR3 contains 16 residues. The germline V gene encodes CDR1 LNHDA and CDR2 SQIVND (reference sequence). The CDR3 DNA is TGTGCCAGTACCCTCGGACTAGCGGGGGGGTACAATGAGCAGTTCTTC. Amino acid sequence: CASTLGLAGGYNEQFF. The whole variable domain, remainder taken from reference TRBV19 and TRBJ2-1, is DGGITQSPKYLFRKEGQNVTLSCEQNLNHDAMYWYRQDPGQGLRLIYYSQIVNDFQKGDIAEGYSVSREKKESFPLTVTSAQKNPTAFYLCASTLGLAGGYNEQFFGPGTRLTVL.